The clone carrying this T cell receptor (beta chain) was seen only a few times. Antigen specificity is unknown. Amplified TCR beta CDR3 regions derived from RNA transcripts. TCR CDR3 regions were first amplified by RT-PCR with HTBI primers. Via MiXCR, TCRdb re-called the multiplex PCR reads, giving one row per CDR3 protein. The sample has approximately 490,000 distinct CDR3 sequences, approximately 23% seen once; the top ten hold 45% to 55%. The source of the sample is a study of T cells in Graves' hyperthyroidism and ophthalmopathy. Study-wide points: A median around 6.4 months before onset, the model predicted ophthalmopathy.

Trimming stripped 1 base from V and 6 bases from J, with 8 bases between. CDR1 SGHTA and CDR2 FQGTGA come from the germline V gene. The CDR3 extends over 13 amino acids. The sequenced material came from blood. The receptor's source is a woman aged 70-85 years with Graves' ophthalmopathy. This chain joins TRBV7-3 and TRBJ2-3; D gene uncertain. For the CDR3, the DNA is TGTGCCAGCAGCTTAATAAGTGGGGATACGCAGTATTTT. Translated, it gives CASSLISGDTQYF. Variable domain in full (rest from reference TRBV7-3 and TRBJ2-3): GAGVSQTPSNKVTEKGKYVELRCDPISGHTALYWYRQSLGQGPEFLIYFQGTGAADDSGLPNDRFFAVRPEGSVSTLKIQRTERGDSAVYLCASSLISGDTQYFGPGTRLTVL.